One and the same sample provided the 14 T cell receptor beta chains below, sequenced in a study of cytomegalovirus exposure and HLA in healthy donors. 60 Vbeta and 13 Jbeta primers were used in PCR. Profiling relied on immunoSEQ multiplex PCR, and the TCRdb table lists in-frame clones only, not all of them. This sample yields about 140,000 clones, of which about 73% are seen a single time; roughly 1.9% belongs to the top ten. Sequencing input: PBMCs. The receptors derive from a woman aged 60 to 75 in good health and CMV-seropositive.

The chain uses TRBV27 and TRBJ2-7; D call uncertain. This CDR3 spans 15 amino acids. V shed 2 bases and J shed 0 bases, with 11 bases lying between them. The germline gives CDR1 MNHEY, CDR2 SMNVEV (reference sequence). The CDR3 region is CASSLATPGSYEQYF. The DNA of the CDR3 is TGTGCCAGCAGTTTAGCTACCCCGGGCTCCTACGAGCAGTACTTC.

The V and J genes are TRBV19 and TRBJ2-2; D not certain. The V gene's germline CDR1 is LNHDA and CDR2 SQIVND (reference sequence). The germline V and J ends were trimmed by 4 bases and 1 base, with 10 bases remaining between them. The CDR3 runs 15 residues. CDR3 sequence reads: CASSNWLQNTGELFF. The CDR3 DNA follows: TGTGCCAGTAGTAATTGGCTGCAGAACACCGGGGAGCTGTTTTTT.

The CDR3 reads CASSLVTNQPQHF. CDR3 DNA sequence: TGTGCCAGCAGCTTAGTAACTAATCAGCCCCAGCATTTT. The V and J genes are TRBV7-2 and TRBJ1-5; no reliable D call. Between the trimmed V and J ends, which lost 1 base and 4 bases, there was a span of 5 bases. The CDR3 is 13 residues long. The germline V gene has CDR1 SGHTA and CDR2 FQGNSA.

This clone is a singleton in its sample. The chain is built from TRBV2 and TRBJ2-5; D not resolved. Germline assignment: CDR1 SNHLY and CDR2 FYNNEI. The CDR3 has 11 residues. V lost 6 bases and J lost 3, with 5 bases in between. The CDR3 sequence is CASSPKETQYF. The CDR3 DNA sequence: TGTGCCAGCAGCCCTAAAGAGACCCAGTACTTC.

The chain combines TRBV28 with TRBJ2-1, with 10 bases aligning to TRBD2. From germline, CDR1 is MDHEN and CDR2 SYDVKM. This CDR3 has 15 amino acids. Unmatched junction bases numbered 5, after V lost 5 bases and J lost 4 bases. The DNA of the CDR3 is TGTGCCAGCAGTAAAGCGGGAGGGACGTACAATGAGCAGTTCTTC. It codes for CASSKAGGTYNEQFF.

V usage is TRBV6-5 and J usage is TRBJ1-1; the D gene is possibly TRBD1 (6 bases). The CDR3 consists of 14 residues. The V end was cut by 6 bases, the J end by 4 bases, with 15 bases between. Germline lookup yields CDR1 MNHEY and CDR2 SVGAGI. The CDR3 loop is CASSPTGLGTEAFF. In nucleotides, the CDR3 is TGTGCCAGCAGCCCTACAGGGCTCGGCACTGAAGCTTTCTTT.

The rearrangement uses TRBV6-5 and TRBJ2-5, with 9 bases matching TRBD1. J lost 2 bases, V lost 6 bases, and 7 bases had no gene match. The CDR3 is 15 residues long. The germline gives CDR1 MNHEY, CDR2 SVGAGI. In DNA form, the CDR3 reads TGTGCCAGCAGCCCCGGGACAGGGACACAAGAGACCCAGTACTTC. It encodes CASSPGTGTQETQYF.

The rearrangement uses TRBV5-1 and TRBJ1-1; tentatively, D is TRBD1 (5 bases). Germline V gene sequence: CDR1 SGHRS, CDR2 YFSETQ. Between the trimmed V and J ends, which lost 1 base and 3 bases, there was a span of 13 bases. This CDR3 comprises 15 residues. The CDR3 region has the DNA TGCGCCAGCAGCTTGACGACGACAGTAGACACTGAAGCTTTCTTT. Its translation is CASSLTTTVDTEAFF.

The rearrangement links TRBV5-1 to TRBJ2-1; 10 bases match TRBD2. Trimming took 3 bases from V and 7 from J; bases not matched to a gene: 7. CDR3 length equals 15 residues. CDR1 is SGHRS and CDR2 is YFSETQ in the germline V gene. This CDR3 reads CASSSPGTSANEQFF. CDR3 bases: TGCGCCAGCAGCTCCCCCGGGACTAGCGCAAATGAGCAGTTCTTC.

This chain connects TRBV19 to TRBJ2-2; weak D call: TRBD1 (6 bases). The CDR3 length is 16 residues. Trimming removed 5 bases from V and 5 bases from J, with 18 bases in between. Germline V gene data show CDR1 as LNHDA and CDR2 as SQIVND (reference sequence). In nucleotides, the CDR3 is TGTGCCAGTAGTCCCCTAAAGGCAGGGGTTACCGGGGAGCTGTTTTTT. It specifies CASSPLKAGVTGELFF.

The rearrangement uses TRBV29-1 and TRBJ2-4; 8 bases are a match to TRBD1. With 6 bases clipped from V and 6 bases from J, the junction kept 4 bases outside the gene matches. This CDR3 is 12 amino acids long. Germline assignment: CDR1 SQVTM and CDR2 ANQGSEA. DNA for the CDR3: TGCAGCGTGGCCGACAGGGGAAACATTCAGTACTTC. Protein product: CSVADRGNIQYF.

V and J are TRBV7-6 and TRBJ1-5, with D unclear. The CDR3 contains 14 residues. The ends were cut back, 5 bases at V and 0 bases at J, with 8 bases in the middle. Per germline, CDR1 SGHVS and CDR2 FNYEAQ. CDR3 loop: CASSPTDSNQPQHF. In DNA, the CDR3 is TGTGCCAGCAGCCCTACAGATAGCAATCAGCCCCAGCATTTT.

This chain joins TRBV6-1 and TRBJ2-7; tentative D call: TRBD1 (5 bases). Per germline, CDR1 MNHNS and CDR2 SASEGT. The CDR3 length is 13 residues. Trimming took off 8 bases at V and 0 bases at J, with 11 bases between the two ends. The CDR3 region is CASSRQRSYEQYF. In DNA, the CDR3 is TGTGCCAGCTCTCGACAGCGCTCCTACGAGCAGTACTTC.

The rearrangement uses TRBV29-1 and TRBJ1-1, with no clear D. CDR1 and CDR2 from the germline V gene are SQVTM and ANQGSEA. This CDR3 has 13 amino acids. The V gene lost 4 bases and the J gene lost 1 base, with 10 bases spanning the gap. CDR3 loop: CSVGKDRNTEAFF. The CDR3 DNA reads as TGCAGCGTTGGCAAAGATAGGAACACTGAAGCTTTCTTT.